This TCR beta chain was captured in a study of T cells in Graves' hyperthyroidism and ophthalmopathy. Regarding the study as a whole: Ophthalmopathy stood apart from stable hyperthyroidism in a 13 V-J model. Expanded thyroid clonotypes (above 0.001) were mostly also found in blood.

In regard to this clonotype: Its target is not known.

The germline V gene has CDR1 SGHDT and CDR2 YYEEEE. The CDR3 runs to 18 residues. The V and J ends lost 3 bases and 0 bases respectively, with 18 bases between them. A patient was excluded if there was uncontrolled infection, other autoimmune disease, pregnancy or lactation. Orbital computed tomography, thyroid ultrasound, serum thyroxine and TRAb, and clinical symptoms together informed the diagnoses. Amplified regions were TCR beta CDR3 sequences from RNA transcripts. Initially, a first-round RT-PCR of the TCR CDR3 employed the HTBI primer set. TCRdb fed the multiplex PCR reads into MiXCR, producing one record per CDR3 protein. The sample carries hundreds of thousands of distinct CDR3 sequences, under 25% recorded once.

The sequencing sample was made of blood. The sequence was obtained from a young man with Graves' ophthalmopathy. V usage is TRBV5-6 and J usage is TRBJ2-2; D perhaps matches TRBD1 (6 bases). Here the CDR3 reads CASSSTLLQGANTGELFF. The CDR3 DNA follows: TGTGCCAGCAGCTCGACCCTGTTACAGGGCGCGAACACCGGGGAGCTGTTTTTT.